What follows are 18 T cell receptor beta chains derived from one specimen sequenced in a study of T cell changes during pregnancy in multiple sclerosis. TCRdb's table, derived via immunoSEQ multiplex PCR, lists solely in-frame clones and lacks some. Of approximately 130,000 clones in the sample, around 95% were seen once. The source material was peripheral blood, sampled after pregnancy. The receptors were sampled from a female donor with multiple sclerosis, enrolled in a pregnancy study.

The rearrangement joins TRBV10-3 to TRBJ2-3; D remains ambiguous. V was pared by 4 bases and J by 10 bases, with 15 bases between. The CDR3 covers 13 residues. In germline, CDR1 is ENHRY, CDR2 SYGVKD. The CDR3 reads CAISGSLTLPQYF. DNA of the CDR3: TGTGCCATCAGTGGATCACTAACGCTCCCGCAGTATTTT.

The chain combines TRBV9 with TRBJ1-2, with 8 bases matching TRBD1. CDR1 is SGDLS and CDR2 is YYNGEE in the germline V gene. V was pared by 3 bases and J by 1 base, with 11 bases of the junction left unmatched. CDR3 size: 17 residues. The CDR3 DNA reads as TGTGCCAGCAGCGCAGACGCCGGGACAGGAGATAACTATGGCTACACCTTC. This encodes CASSADAGTGDNYGYTF.

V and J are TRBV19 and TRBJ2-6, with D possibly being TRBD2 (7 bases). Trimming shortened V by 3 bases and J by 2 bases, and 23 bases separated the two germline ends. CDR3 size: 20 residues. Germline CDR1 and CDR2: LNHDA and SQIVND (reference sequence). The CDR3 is CASSIGGGGVGLPGANVLTF. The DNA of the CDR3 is TGTGCCAGTAGTATTGGGGGGGGCGGTGTTGGTCTCCCTGGGGCCAACGTCCTGACTTTC.

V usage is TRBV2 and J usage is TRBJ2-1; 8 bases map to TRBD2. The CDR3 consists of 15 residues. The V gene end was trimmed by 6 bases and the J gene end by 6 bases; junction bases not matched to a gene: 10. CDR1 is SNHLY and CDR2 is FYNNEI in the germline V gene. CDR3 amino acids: CASSWTSRQSNEQFF. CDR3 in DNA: TGTGCCAGCAGCTGGACTAGCCGTCAATCCAATGAGCAGTTCTTC.

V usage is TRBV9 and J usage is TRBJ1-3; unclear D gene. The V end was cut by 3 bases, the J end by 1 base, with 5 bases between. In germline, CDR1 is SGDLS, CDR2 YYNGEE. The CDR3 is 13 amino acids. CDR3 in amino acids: CASSAQSGNTIYF. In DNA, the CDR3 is TGTGCCAGCAGCGCTCAGTCTGGAAACACCATATATTTT.

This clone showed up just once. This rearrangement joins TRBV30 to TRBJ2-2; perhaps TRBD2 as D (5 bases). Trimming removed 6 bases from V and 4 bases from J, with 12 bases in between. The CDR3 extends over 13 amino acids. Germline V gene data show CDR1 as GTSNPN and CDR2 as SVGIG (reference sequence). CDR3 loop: CACPRTATGELFF. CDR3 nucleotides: TGTGCCTGTCCCAGGACTGCCACCGGGGAGCTGTTTTTT.

CDR3 region: CASSEGQGVNEQFF. The CDR3, as DNA: TGTGCCAGTAGTGAGGGACAGGGGGTAAATGAGCAGTTCTTC. The chain recombines TRBV19 with TRBJ2-1, with 11 nucleotides matching TRBD1. CDR3 length equals 14 residues. Germline V gene lookup returns CDR1 LNHDA and CDR2 SQIVND (reference sequence). Unmatched junction bases numbered 4, after V lost 5 bases and J lost 7 bases.

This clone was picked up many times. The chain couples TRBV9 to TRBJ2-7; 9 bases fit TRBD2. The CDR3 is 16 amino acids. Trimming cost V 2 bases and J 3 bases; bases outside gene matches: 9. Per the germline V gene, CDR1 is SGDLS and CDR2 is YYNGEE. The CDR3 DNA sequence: TGTGCCAGCAGCGTTGAATCCGGGACTAGCTTCTACGAGCAGTACTTC. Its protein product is CASSVESGTSFYEQYF.

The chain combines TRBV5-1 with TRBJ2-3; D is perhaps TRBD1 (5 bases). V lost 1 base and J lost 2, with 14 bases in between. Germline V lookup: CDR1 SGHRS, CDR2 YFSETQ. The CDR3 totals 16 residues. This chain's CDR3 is CASSLQGQGYTDTQYF. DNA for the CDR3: TGCGCCAGCAGCTTGCAAGGGCAGGGCTACACAGATACGCAGTATTTT.

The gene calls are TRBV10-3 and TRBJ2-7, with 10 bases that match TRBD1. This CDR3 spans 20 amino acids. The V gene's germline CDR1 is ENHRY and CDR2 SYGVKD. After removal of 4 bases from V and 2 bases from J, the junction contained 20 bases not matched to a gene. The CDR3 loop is CAISGTGTGVGTSPAYEQYF. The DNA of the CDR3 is TGTGCCATCAGTGGTACCGGGACAGGGGTGGGCACCTCCCCGGCCTACGAGCAGTACTTC.

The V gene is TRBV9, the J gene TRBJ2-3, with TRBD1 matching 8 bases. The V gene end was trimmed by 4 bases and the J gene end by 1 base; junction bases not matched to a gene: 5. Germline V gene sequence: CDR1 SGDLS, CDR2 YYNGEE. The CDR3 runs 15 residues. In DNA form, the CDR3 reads TGTGCCAGCAGCTACCAGGACAGGGGCACAGATACGCAGTATTTT. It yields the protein CASSYQDRGTDTQYF. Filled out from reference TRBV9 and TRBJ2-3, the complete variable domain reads DSGVTQTPKHLITATGQRVTLRCSPRSGDLSVYWYQQSLDQGLQFLIQYYNGEERAKGNILERFSAQQFPDLHSELNLSSLELGDSALYFCASSYQDRGTDTQYFGPGTRLTVL.

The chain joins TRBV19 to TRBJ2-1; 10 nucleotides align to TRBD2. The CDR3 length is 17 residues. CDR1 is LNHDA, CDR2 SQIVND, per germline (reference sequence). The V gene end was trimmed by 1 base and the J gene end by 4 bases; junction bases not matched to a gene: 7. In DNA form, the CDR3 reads TGTGCCAGTAGTATAGGGATAGCGGGAGGTGGGTACAATGAGCAGTTCTTC. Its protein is CASSIGIAGGGYNEQFF.

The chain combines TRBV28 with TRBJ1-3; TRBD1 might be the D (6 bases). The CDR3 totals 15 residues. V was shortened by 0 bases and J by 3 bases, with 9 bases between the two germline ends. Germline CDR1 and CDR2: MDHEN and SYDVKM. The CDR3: CASSLWGAGGNTIYF. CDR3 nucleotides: TGTGCCAGCAGTTTATGGGGGGCGGGTGGAAACACCATATATTTT.

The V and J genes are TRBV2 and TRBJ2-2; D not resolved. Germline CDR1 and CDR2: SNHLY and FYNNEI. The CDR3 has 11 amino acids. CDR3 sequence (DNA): TGTGCAGCTGCGAACACCGGGGAGCTGTTTTTT. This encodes CAAANTGELFF.

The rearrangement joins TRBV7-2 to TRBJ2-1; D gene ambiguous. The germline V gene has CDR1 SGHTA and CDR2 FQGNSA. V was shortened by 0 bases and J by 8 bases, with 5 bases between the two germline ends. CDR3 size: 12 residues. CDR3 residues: CASSLALDEQFF. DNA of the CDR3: TGTGCCAGCAGCTTAGCGCTAGATGAGCAGTTCTTC.

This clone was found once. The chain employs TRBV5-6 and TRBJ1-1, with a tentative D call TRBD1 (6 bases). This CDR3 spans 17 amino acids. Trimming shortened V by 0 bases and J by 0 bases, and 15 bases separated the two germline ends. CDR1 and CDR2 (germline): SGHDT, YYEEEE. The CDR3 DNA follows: TGTGCCAGCAGCTTGGCGCAGGACAGTCAATTGAACACTGAAGCTTTCTTT. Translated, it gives CASSLAQDSQLNTEAFF. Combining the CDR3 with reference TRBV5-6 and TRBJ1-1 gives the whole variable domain DAGVTQSPTHLIKTRGQQVTLRCSPKSGHDTVSWYQQALGQGPQFIFQYYEEEERQRGNFPDRFSGHQFPNYSSELNVNALLLGDSALYLCASSLAQDSQLNTEAFFGQGTRLTVV.

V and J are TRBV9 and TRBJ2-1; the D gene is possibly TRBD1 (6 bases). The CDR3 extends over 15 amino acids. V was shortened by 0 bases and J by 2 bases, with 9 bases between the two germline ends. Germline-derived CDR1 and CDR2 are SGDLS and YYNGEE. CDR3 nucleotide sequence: TGTGCCAGCAGCGTAGTCGCAGGGGCCTACAATGAGCAGTTCTTC. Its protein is CASSVVAGAYNEQFF.

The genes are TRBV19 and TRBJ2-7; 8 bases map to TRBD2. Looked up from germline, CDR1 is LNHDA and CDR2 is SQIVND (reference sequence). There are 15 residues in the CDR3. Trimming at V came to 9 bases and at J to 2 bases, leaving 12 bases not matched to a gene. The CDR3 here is CASAQAAGETYEQYF. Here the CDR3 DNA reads TGTGCCAGCGCCCAAGCAGCGGGAGAGACCTACGAGCAGTACTTC.